A selection of T cell receptor beta chains follows, all from one sample in a study of T cell responses to AZD1222 COVID-19 vaccine. The protocol was immunoSEQ multiplex PCR, while the TCRdb copy is restricted to in-frame clones and leaves out a portion. The sample yields approximately 110,000 clones, approximately 89% seen once. The material was peripheral blood, obtained 28 days after the second AZD1222 dose. All receptors come from an adult who received the AZD1222 COVID-19 vaccine. Both conserved end residues are part of each CDR3. The order of the fields is D gene, J gene, clone size, V gene, CDR3 protein, CDR3 DNA. D genes are given only for firm matches. Expanded clones get a size class; other rows say once, few or many, or leave the size out.

d_call: NA
j_call: TRBJ2-3
clone_size: NA
v_call: TRBV10-3
cdr3_aa: CAISETPTDTQYF
cdr3_nt: TGTGCCATCAGTGAGACCCCCACAGATACGCAGTATTTT

d_call: NA
j_call: TRBJ2-7
clone_size: NA
v_call: TRBV13
cdr3_aa: CACSGGSSYEQYF
cdr3_nt: TGCGCTTGCAGTGGGGGTTCCTCCTACGAGCAGTACTTC

d_call: TRBD2
j_call: TRBJ2-7
clone_size: NA
v_call: TRBV6-2/TRBV6-3
cdr3_aa: CASSRDGLAGDYEQYF
cdr3_nt: TGTGCCAGCAGCCGGGACGGACTAGCGGGGGACTACGAGCAGTACTTC

d_call: NA
j_call: TRBJ1-5
clone_size: NA
v_call: TRBV6-2/TRBV6-3
cdr3_aa: CASSYQGLRNQPQHF
cdr3_nt: TGTGCCAGCAGTTACCAGGGGCTAAGGAATCAGCCCCAGCATTTT

d_call: TRBD2
j_call: TRBJ2-1
clone_size: NA
v_call: TRBV7-6
cdr3_aa: CASSLGAGGLYNEQFF
cdr3_nt: TGTGCCAGCAGCCTGGGGGCGGGGGGCCTCTACAATGAGCAGTTCTTC

d_call: NA
j_call: TRBJ2-5
clone_size: NA
v_call: TRBV11-2
cdr3_aa: CASSLVGETQYF
cdr3_nt: TGTGCCAGCAGCTTAGTAGGAGAGACCCAGTACTTC

d_call: NA
j_call: TRBJ1-6
clone_size: NA
v_call: TRBV7-2
cdr3_aa: CASSLGGVGTSPLHF
cdr3_nt: TGTGCCAGCAGCTTAGGAGGGGTGGGGACTTCACCCCTCCACTTT

d_call: TRBD1
j_call: TRBJ1-5
clone_size: medium-sized
v_call: TRBV3-1/TRBV3-2
cdr3_aa: CASSQGTGDQPQHF
cdr3_nt: TGTGCCAGCAGCCAAGGGACAGGGGATCAGCCCCAGCATTTT

d_call: NA
j_call: TRBJ1-1
clone_size: NA
v_call: TRBV10-3
cdr3_aa: CAISESGGHQNTEAFF
cdr3_nt: TGTGCCATCAGTGAGTCGGGAGGACACCAGAACACTGAAGCTTTCTTT

d_call: TRBD2
j_call: TRBJ2-2
clone_size: NA
v_call: TRBV27
cdr3_aa: CASKVGTGGRGGELFF
cdr3_nt: TGTGCCAGCAAGGTCGGTACGGGGGGGCGGGGCGGGGAGCTGTTTTTT

d_call: TRBD2
j_call: TRBJ2-1
clone_size: NA
v_call: TRBV19
cdr3_aa: CASSASGGNEQFF
cdr3_nt: TGTGCCAGTAGTGCTAGCGGGGGCAATGAGCAGTTCTTC

d_call: NA
j_call: TRBJ2-7
clone_size: NA
v_call: TRBV15
cdr3_aa: CATSREAGSSYEQYF
cdr3_nt: TGTGCCACCAGCAGAGAGGCCGGTAGCTCCTACGAGCAGTACTTC

d_call: TRBD1
j_call: TRBJ2-2
clone_size: NA
v_call: TRBV10-3
cdr3_aa: CATGTGTGELFF
cdr3_nt: TGTGCCACTGGGACAGGCACCGGGGAGCTGTTTTTT

d_call: NA
j_call: TRBJ1-3
clone_size: NA
v_call: TRBV27
cdr3_aa: CASSLTASSGNTIYF
cdr3_nt: TGTGCCAGCAGTTTGACGGCCAGCTCTGGAAACACCATATATTTT

d_call: TRBD2
j_call: TRBJ2-1
clone_size: NA
v_call: TRBV2
cdr3_aa: CASSGTSEYNEQFF
cdr3_nt: TGTGCCAGCAGCGGGACTAGCGAGTACAATGAGCAGTTCTTC

d_call: NA
j_call: TRBJ1-1
clone_size: once
v_call: TRBV21-1
cdr3_aa: CASSKGPGQGSLNTEAFF
cdr3_nt: TGTGCCAGCAGCAAAGGCCCGGGACAGGGGTCCTTGAACACTGAAGCTTTCTTT

d_call: NA
j_call: TRBJ1-6
clone_size: once
v_call: TRBV3-1/TRBV3-2
cdr3_aa: CASSQELGSGRVSPLHF
cdr3_nt: TGTGCCAGCAGCCAAGAATTGGGTTCGGGGAGGGTTTCACCCCTCCACTTT

d_call: TRBD1
j_call: TRBJ1-3
clone_size: NA
v_call: TRBV7-2
cdr3_aa: CASSLALDRAGNTIYF
cdr3_nt: TGTGCCAGCAGCTTAGCTTTGGACAGGGCTGGAAACACCATATATTTT

d_call: NA
j_call: TRBJ2-1
clone_size: NA
v_call: TRBV6-2/TRBV6-3
cdr3_aa: CASSSLVTDEQFF
cdr3_nt: TGTGCCAGCAGCTCCCTAGTTACCGATGAGCAGTTCTTC

d_call: NA
j_call: TRBJ1-2
clone_size: NA
v_call: TRBV7-2
cdr3_aa: CASSLEPGRKNYGYTF
cdr3_nt: TGTGCCAGCAGCTTAGAACCGGGACGGAAAAACTATGGCTACACCTTC

d_call: TRBD1
j_call: TRBJ1-6
clone_size: NA
v_call: TRBV7-2
cdr3_aa: CASSSGTDNSPLHF
cdr3_nt: TGTGCCAGCAGCTCCGGGACAGATAATTCACCCCTCCACTTT

d_call: NA
j_call: TRBJ1-2
clone_size: NA
v_call: TRBV14
cdr3_aa: CASSPTGMSYTF
cdr3_nt: TGTGCCAGCAGCCCTACGGGAATGAGCTACACCTTC

d_call: NA
j_call: TRBJ1-1
clone_size: NA
v_call: TRBV2
cdr3_aa: CASSEPGGKAFF
cdr3_nt: TGTGCCAGCAGTGAGCCGGGCGGGAAAGCTTTCTTT

d_call: TRBD1
j_call: TRBJ1-3
clone_size: NA
v_call: TRBV28
cdr3_aa: CASNPGQGGNTIYF
cdr3_nt: TGTGCCAGCAACCCGGGACAGGGGGGAAACACCATATATTTT

d_call: TRBD1
j_call: TRBJ2-1
clone_size: few
v_call: TRBV4-2
cdr3_aa: CASSQGSWGQGSNEQFF
cdr3_nt: TGTGCCAGCAGCCAAGGATCGTGGGGACAGGGAAGCAATGAGCAGTTCTTC

d_call: TRBD1
j_call: TRBJ1-2
clone_size: NA
v_call: TRBV3-1/TRBV3-2
cdr3_aa: CASSQDRQGAGYTF
cdr3_nt: TGTGCCAGCAGCCAGGACCGACAGGGGGCAGGCTACACCTTC

d_call: NA
j_call: TRBJ2-7
clone_size: NA
v_call: TRBV7-2
cdr3_aa: CASSLLGTPGEQYF
cdr3_nt: TGTGCCAGCAGCTTATTGGGGACCCCTGGCGAGCAGTACTTC

d_call: NA
j_call: TRBJ1-1
clone_size: NA
v_call: TRBV28
cdr3_aa: CASRSYTEAFF
cdr3_nt: TGTGCCAGCAGGTCCTACACTGAAGCTTTCTTT

d_call: NA
j_call: TRBJ1-4
clone_size: NA
v_call: TRBV25-1
cdr3_aa: CASSDYGLSEKLFF
cdr3_nt: TGTGCCAGCAGTGATTATGGGTTAAGTGAAAAACTGTTTTTT

d_call: NA
j_call: TRBJ2-3
clone_size: NA
v_call: TRBV11-2
cdr3_aa: CASSRSVASTDTQYF
cdr3_nt: TGTGCCAGCAGCAGGAGTGTGGCGAGCACAGATACGCAGTATTTT

d_call: NA
j_call: TRBJ1-2
clone_size: NA
v_call: TRBV9
cdr3_aa: CASSVGAGDYGYTF
cdr3_nt: TGTGCCAGCAGCGTAGGGGCGGGAGATTATGGCTACACCTTC

d_call: NA
j_call: TRBJ2-2
clone_size: NA
v_call: TRBV9
cdr3_aa: CASSVKYGGRVSTGELFF
cdr3_nt: TGTGCCAGCAGCGTTAAATATGGGGGCAGGGTGAGCACCGGGGAGCTGTTTTTT

d_call: NA
j_call: TRBJ2-5
clone_size: NA
v_call: TRBV24-1
cdr3_aa: CATSDTYRNQETQYF
cdr3_nt: TGTGCCACCAGTGACACCTACCGGAACCAAGAGACCCAGTACTTC

d_call: TRBD2
j_call: TRBJ2-5
clone_size: NA
v_call: TRBV9
cdr3_aa: CASSEGAGGPETQYF
cdr3_nt: TGTGCCAGCAGCGAGGGAGCGGGGGGGCCGGAGACCCAGTACTTC

d_call: NA
j_call: TRBJ1-1
clone_size: NA
v_call: TRBV11-2
cdr3_aa: CASSRRRITEAFF
cdr3_nt: TGTGCCAGCAGTCGGAGAAGGATCACTGAAGCTTTCTTT

d_call: NA
j_call: TRBJ2-1
clone_size: NA
v_call: TRBV7-9
cdr3_aa: CASSSGQPGVNEQFF
cdr3_nt: TGTGCCAGCAGCTCGGGACAGCCGGGAGTCAATGAGCAGTTCTTC

d_call: TRBD1
j_call: TRBJ1-1
clone_size: NA
v_call: TRBV10-3
cdr3_aa: CAIRVTGGANTEAFF
cdr3_nt: TGTGCCATCAGGGTCACAGGGGGTGCGAACACTGAAGCTTTCTTT

d_call: NA
j_call: TRBJ1-1
clone_size: NA
v_call: TRBV5-4
cdr3_aa: CASSLGTVNTEAFF
cdr3_nt: TGTGCCAGCAGCTTGGGGACAGTGAACACTGAAGCTTTCTTT

d_call: NA
j_call: TRBJ2-3
clone_size: NA
v_call: TRBV5-6
cdr3_aa: CASSLESTDTQYF
cdr3_nt: TGTGCCAGCAGCTTGGAGAGCACAGATACGCAGTATTTT

d_call: NA
j_call: TRBJ1-3
clone_size: NA
v_call: TRBV28
cdr3_aa: CASSLGSVGSGNTIYF
cdr3_nt: TGTGCCAGCAGTTTAGGGAGTGTCGGGTCTGGAAACACCATATATTTT

d_call: NA
j_call: TRBJ2-3
clone_size: NA
v_call: TRBV6-5
cdr3_aa: CASSYMGAADTQYF
cdr3_nt: TGTGCCAGCAGTTACATGGGGGCGGCAGATACGCAGTATTTT

d_call: TRBD1
j_call: TRBJ1-6
clone_size: NA
v_call: TRBV6-4
cdr3_aa: CASRGQPNSPLHF
cdr3_nt: TGTGCCAGCAGGGGACAGCCTAATTCACCCCTCCACTTT

d_call: NA
j_call: TRBJ2-2
clone_size: once
v_call: TRBV18
cdr3_aa: CASSPVGTGELFF
cdr3_nt: TGTGCCAGCTCACCCGTAGGGACCGGGGAGCTGTTTTTT

d_call: TRBD2
j_call: TRBJ2-1
clone_size: NA
v_call: TRBV19
cdr3_aa: CASSTLAKLYNEQFF
cdr3_nt: TGTGCCAGTAGTACACTAGCGAAGCTCTACAATGAGCAGTTCTTC

d_call: NA
j_call: TRBJ2-7
clone_size: once
v_call: TRBV2
cdr3_aa: CASSRGAYEQYF
cdr3_nt: TGTGCCAGCAGTAGGGGGGCCTACGAGCAGTACTTC

d_call: TRBD2
j_call: TRBJ2-3
clone_size: NA
v_call: TRBV10-3
cdr3_aa: CAIRSTLAGVLTDTQYF
cdr3_nt: TGTGCCATCAGATCGACTCTAGCGGGGGTCCTCACAGATACGCAGTATTTT

d_call: TRBD1
j_call: TRBJ1-5
clone_size: NA
v_call: TRBV6-2/TRBV6-3
cdr3_aa: CASSYSPGQPYSNQPQHF
cdr3_nt: TGTGCCAGCAGTTACTCACCGGGACAGCCTTATAGCAATCAGCCCCAGCATTTT

d_call: TRBD2
j_call: TRBJ2-3
clone_size: NA
v_call: TRBV6-4
cdr3_aa: CASSDSGGATDTQYF
cdr3_nt: TGTGCCAGCAGTGACAGCGGGGGGGCCACAGATACGCAGTATTTT

d_call: NA
j_call: TRBJ2-3
clone_size: NA
v_call: TRBV7-9
cdr3_aa: CASSLLTGGTDTQYF
cdr3_nt: TGTGCCAGCAGCTTATTAACGGGTGGCACAGATACGCAGTATTTT

d_call: NA
j_call: TRBJ1-1
clone_size: NA
v_call: TRBV7-2
cdr3_aa: CASSLALGSGLNTEAFF
cdr3_nt: TGTGCCAGCAGCTTAGCGCTTGGGTCCGGTCTGAACACTGAAGCTTTCTTT

d_call: NA
j_call: TRBJ2-7
clone_size: few
v_call: TRBV12-1
cdr3_aa: CASSDRSGGAHEQYF
cdr3_nt: TGTGCCAGCAGCGACCGTAGCGGGGGGGCCCACGAGCAGTACTTC

d_call: TRBD1
j_call: TRBJ1-2
clone_size: NA
v_call: TRBV11-2
cdr3_aa: CASSLSGTGNGYTF
cdr3_nt: TGTGCCAGCAGCTTATCAGGGACAGGGAATGGGTACACCTTC

d_call: TRBD1
j_call: TRBJ2-5
clone_size: NA
v_call: TRBV11-1
cdr3_aa: CASSSRDREAETQYF
cdr3_nt: TGTGCCAGCAGCTCCCGGGACAGGGAAGCAGAGACCCAGTACTTC

d_call: NA
j_call: TRBJ1-5
clone_size: NA
v_call: TRBV20-1
cdr3_aa: CSASFIGGGNSNQPQHF
cdr3_nt: TGCAGTGCTAGTTTCATCGGGGGCGGAAATAGCAATCAGCCCCAGCATTTT

d_call: NA
j_call: TRBJ2-5
clone_size: NA
v_call: TRBV9
cdr3_aa: CASSVLDQETQYF
cdr3_nt: TGTGCCAGCAGCGTCCTAGACCAAGAGACCCAGTACTTC

d_call: TRBD2
j_call: TRBJ2-2
clone_size: few
v_call: TRBV5-4
cdr3_aa: CASSLDLWRGEAGELFF
cdr3_nt: TGTGCCAGCAGCTTGGACCTCTGGCGGGGGGAAGCCGGGGAGCTGTTTTTT

d_call: TRBD1
j_call: TRBJ1-6
clone_size: once
v_call: TRBV18
cdr3_aa: CASSRSVKSGTGTNSPLHF
cdr3_nt: TGTGCCAGCTCCCGGAGTGTAAAATCTGGGACAGGGACTAATTCACCCCTCCACTTT

d_call: NA
j_call: TRBJ2-2
clone_size: NA
v_call: TRBV5-4
cdr3_aa: CASSLVGTGELFF
cdr3_nt: TGTGCCAGCAGCTTGGTTGGCACCGGGGAGCTGTTTTTT

d_call: NA
j_call: TRBJ1-2
clone_size: NA
v_call: TRBV3-1/TRBV3-2
cdr3_aa: CASSHQGSDYGYTF
cdr3_nt: TGTGCCAGCAGCCATCAGGGGTCCGACTATGGCTACACCTTC